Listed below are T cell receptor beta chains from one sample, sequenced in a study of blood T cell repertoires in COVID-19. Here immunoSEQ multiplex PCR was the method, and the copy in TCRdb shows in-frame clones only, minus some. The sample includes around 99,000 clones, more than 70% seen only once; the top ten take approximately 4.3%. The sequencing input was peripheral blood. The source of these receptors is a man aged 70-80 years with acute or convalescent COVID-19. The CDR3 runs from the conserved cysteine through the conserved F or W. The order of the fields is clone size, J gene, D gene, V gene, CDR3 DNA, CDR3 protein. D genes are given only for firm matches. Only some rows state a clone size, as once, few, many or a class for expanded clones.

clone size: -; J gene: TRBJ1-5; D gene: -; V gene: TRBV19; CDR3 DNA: TGTGCCAGTAGTATGGGGCAGATTAAAAGCAATCAGCCCCAGCATTTT; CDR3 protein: CASSMGQIKSNQPQHF
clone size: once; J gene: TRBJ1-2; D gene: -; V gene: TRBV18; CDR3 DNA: TGTGCCAGCTCACCGGACGGGAGCTATGGCTACACCTTC; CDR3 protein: CASSPDGSYGYTF
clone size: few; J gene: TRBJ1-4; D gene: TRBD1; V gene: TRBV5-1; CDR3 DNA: TGCGCCAGCAGCCGGGACAGCTCTAATGAAAAACTGTTTTTT; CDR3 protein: CASSRDSSNEKLFF
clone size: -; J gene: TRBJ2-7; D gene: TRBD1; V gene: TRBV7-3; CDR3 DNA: TGTGCCAGCAGCCGACAGGCCGGGACAGGCCTCGACGAGCAGTACTTC; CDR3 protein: CASSRQAGTGLDEQYF
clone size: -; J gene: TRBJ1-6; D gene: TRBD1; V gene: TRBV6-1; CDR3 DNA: TGTGCCAGCAGTGAGACCGGGACAGATTATAATTCACCCCTCCACTTT; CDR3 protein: CASSETGTDYNSPLHF
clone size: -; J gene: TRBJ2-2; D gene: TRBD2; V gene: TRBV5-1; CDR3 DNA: TGCGCCAGCAGCTTAGCGGGGGGCGGCACCGGGGAGCTGTTTTTT; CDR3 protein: CASSLAGGGTGELFF
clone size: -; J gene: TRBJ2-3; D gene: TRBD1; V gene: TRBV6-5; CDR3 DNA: TGTGCCAGCAGAAAGGGGCAGGGGGCAGATACGCAGTATTTT; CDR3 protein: CASRKGQGADTQYF
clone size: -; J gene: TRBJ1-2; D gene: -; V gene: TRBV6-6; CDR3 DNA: TGTGCCAGCTCCCTGCGGGGAACTGTCGATGGCTACACCTTC; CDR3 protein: CASSLRGTVDGYTF
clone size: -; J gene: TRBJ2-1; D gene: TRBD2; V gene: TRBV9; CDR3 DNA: TGTGCCAGCAGCGTAGCTGGGCTAGCGGGGGGGTTTTTGGGCTCCTACAATGAGCAGTTCTTC; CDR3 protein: CASSVAGLAGGFLGSYNEQFF
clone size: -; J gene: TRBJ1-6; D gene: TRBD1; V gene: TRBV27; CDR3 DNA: TGTGCCAGCAGTTTTGGGACAGCTAATTCACCCCTCCACTTT; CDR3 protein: CASSFGTANSPLHF
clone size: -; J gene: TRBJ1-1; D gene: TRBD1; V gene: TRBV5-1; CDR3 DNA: TGCGCCAGCAGCTTGGCTGGACAGGGCACTGAAGCTTTCTTT; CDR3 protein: CASSLAGQGTEAFF
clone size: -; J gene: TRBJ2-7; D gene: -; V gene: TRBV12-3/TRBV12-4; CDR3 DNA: TGTGCCAGCAGCCTAGGGGTGGACGAGCAGTACTTC; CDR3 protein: CASSLGVDEQYF
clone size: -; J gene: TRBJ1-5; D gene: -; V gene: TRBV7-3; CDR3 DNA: TGTGCCAGCAGCTTAAATCAGGGGCTAGGGCAGCCCCAGCATTTT; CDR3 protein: CASSLNQGLGQPQHF
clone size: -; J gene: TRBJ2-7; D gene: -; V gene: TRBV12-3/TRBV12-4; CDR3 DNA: TGTGCCAGCAGTCCCCTCTACGAGCAGTACTTC; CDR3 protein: CASSPLYEQYF
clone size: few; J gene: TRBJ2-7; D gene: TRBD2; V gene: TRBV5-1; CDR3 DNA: TGCGCCAGCAGCCTCAACTTAGCGGGGGCCTACGAGCAGTACTTC; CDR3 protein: CASSLNLAGAYEQYF
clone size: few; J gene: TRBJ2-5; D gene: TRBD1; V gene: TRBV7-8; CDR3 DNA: TGTGCCAGCAGCCGAGCCGGGACAGAACAAGAGACCCAGTACTTC; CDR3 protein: CASSRAGTEQETQYF
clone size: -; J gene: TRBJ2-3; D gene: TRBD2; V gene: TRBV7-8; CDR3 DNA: TGTGCCAGCAGTTTTGGAGCGGGGGCCTTCACAGATACGCAGTATTTT; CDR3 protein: CASSFGAGAFTDTQYF
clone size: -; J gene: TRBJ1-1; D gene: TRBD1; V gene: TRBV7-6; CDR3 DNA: TGTGCCAGCAGCACCGGGACAGCAAACACTGAAGCTTTCTTT; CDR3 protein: CASSTGTANTEAFF
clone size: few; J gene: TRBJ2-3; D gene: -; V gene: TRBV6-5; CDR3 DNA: TGTGCCAGCATAATTAGCGGCACAGATACGCAGTATTTT; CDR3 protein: CASIISGTDTQYF
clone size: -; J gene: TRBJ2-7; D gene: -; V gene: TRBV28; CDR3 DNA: TGTGCCAGCAGTTTTTGGGGGCCGAACTCCTACGAGCAGTACTTC; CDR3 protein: CASSFWGPNSYEQYF
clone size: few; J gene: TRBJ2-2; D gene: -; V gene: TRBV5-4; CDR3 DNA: TGTGCCAGCAGCTTAGGTACAGGGTCCACCGGGGAGCTGTTTTTT; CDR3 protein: CASSLGTGSTGELFF
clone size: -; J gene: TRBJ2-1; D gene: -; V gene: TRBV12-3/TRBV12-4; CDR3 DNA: TGTGCCAGCAGTTTAGATAAAGAGCAGTTCTTC; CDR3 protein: CASSLDKEQFF
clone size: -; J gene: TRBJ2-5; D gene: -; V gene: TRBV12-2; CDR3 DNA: TGTGCAAGTCGCCTCGCGCGGGGGATCCGTAAGACCCAGTACTTC; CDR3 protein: CASRLARGIRKTQYF
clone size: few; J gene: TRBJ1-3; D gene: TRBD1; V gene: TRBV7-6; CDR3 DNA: TGTGCCAGCAGCCTCGGACAGGGGGCACAAACCATATATTTT; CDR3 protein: CASSLGQGAQTIYF
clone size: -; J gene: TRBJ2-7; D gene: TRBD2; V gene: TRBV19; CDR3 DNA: TGTGCCAGTAGTAACCCCCGTACTAGCGGAGCCTACGAGCAGTACTTC; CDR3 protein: CASSNPRTSGAYEQYF
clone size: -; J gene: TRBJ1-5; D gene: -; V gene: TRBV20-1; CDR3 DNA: TGCAGTGCTAGTAGGGGGGGCGTACAGCCCCAGCATTTT; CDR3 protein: CSASRGGVQPQHF
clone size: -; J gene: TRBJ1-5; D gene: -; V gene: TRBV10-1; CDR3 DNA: TGCGCCAGCAGTGAGCGGGGGGATCAGCCCCAGCATTTT; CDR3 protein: CASSERGDQPQHF
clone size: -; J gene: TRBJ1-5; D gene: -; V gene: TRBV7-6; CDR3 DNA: TGTGCCAGCAGCTTGGAAGGGTTGGGAGATCAGCCCCAGCATTTT; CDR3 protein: CASSLEGLGDQPQHF
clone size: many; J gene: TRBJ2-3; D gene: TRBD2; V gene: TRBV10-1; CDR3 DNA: TGCGCCAGCAGTGAGTCCGGACTAGCGGGTTCGAGGCTACTCACAGATACGCAGTATTTT; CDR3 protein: CASSESGLAGSRLLTDTQYF
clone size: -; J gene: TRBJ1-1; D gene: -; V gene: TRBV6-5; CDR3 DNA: TGTGCCAGCAGTCGGGACTGGAGCGAAGCTTTCTTT; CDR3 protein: CASSRDWSEAFF
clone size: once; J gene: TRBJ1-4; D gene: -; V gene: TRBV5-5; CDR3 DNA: TGTGCCAGCAGCTTGGTATCCGGGGAAAAACTGTTTTTT; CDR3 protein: CASSLVSGEKLFF
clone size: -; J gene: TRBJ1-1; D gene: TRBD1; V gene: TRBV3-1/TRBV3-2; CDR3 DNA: TGTGCCAGCAGTAGTAGAGGGGGCGACACTGAAGCTTTCTTT; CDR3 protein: CASSSRGGDTEAFF
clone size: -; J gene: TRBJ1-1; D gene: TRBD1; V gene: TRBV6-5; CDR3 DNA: TGTGCCAGCAGAAGGGGGCAGTTAACTGAAGCTTTCTTT; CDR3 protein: CASRRGQLTEAFF
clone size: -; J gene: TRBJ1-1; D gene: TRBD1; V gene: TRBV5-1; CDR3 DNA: TGCGCCAGCAGCTACAGACAGGGCGAGAACACTGAAGCTTTCTTT; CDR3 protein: CASSYRQGENTEAFF
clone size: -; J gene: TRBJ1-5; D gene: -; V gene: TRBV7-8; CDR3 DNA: TGTGCCAGCAGCCTCAACAGGGCGGCGGAGCAGCCCCAGCATTTT; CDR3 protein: CASSLNRAAEQPQHF
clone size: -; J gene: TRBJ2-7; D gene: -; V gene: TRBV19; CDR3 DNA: TGTGCCAGTAGTATCCGGGGACTGGGCCAGGGGCAGTACTTC; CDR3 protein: CASSIRGLGQGQYF
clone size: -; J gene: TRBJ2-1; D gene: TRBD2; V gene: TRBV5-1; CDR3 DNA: TGCGCCAGCAGCTTGTGGGCTAGCGGGGGTGAGCAGTTCTTC; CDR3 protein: CASSLWASGGEQFF
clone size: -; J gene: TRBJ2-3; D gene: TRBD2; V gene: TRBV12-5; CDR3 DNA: TGTGCTAGTGGTTTGGGATCAACTAGCGGGGGTCTCACTAGCACAGATACGCAGTATTTT; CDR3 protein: CASGLGSTSGGLTSTDTQYF
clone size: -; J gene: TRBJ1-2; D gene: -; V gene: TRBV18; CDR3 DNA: TGTGCCAGCTCACTAAACAGCTATGGCTACACCTTC; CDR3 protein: CASSLNSYGYTF
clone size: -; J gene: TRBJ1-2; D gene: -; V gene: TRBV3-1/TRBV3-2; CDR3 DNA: TGTGCCAGCAGCCAAGATCCGACTGCTCATTCCTACACCTTC; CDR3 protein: CASSQDPTAHSYTF
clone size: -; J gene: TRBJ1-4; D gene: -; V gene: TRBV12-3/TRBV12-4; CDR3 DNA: TGTGCCAGCAGCCCAACACAGACTGAAAAACTGTTTTTT; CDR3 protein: CASSPTQTEKLFF
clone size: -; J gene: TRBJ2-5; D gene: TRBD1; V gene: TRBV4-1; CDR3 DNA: TGCGCCAGCAGCCTGACAGGGCTTCAAGAGACCCAGTACTTC; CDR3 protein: CASSLTGLQETQYF
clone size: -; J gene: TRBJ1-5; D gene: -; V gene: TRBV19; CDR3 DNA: TGTGCCAGTAGTATGAACAGCTTCGGGGGTCAGCCCCAGCATTTT; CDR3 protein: CASSMNSFGGQPQHF
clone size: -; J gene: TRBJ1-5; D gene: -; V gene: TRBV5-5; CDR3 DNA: TGTGCCAGCAGCTTAGGTCTTCTATTGGAGGGAGGGCAGCCCCAGCATTTT; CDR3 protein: CASSLGLLLEGGQPQHF
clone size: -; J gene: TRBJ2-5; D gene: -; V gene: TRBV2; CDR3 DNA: TGTGCCAGCAGTGTAACAGCTAAAGAGACCCAGTACTTC; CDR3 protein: CASSVTAKETQYF
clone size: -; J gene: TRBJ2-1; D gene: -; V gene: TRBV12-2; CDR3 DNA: TGTGCAAGTCGCTGCCTAATCCGGGACATGGAGCAGTTCTTC; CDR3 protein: CASRCLIRDMEQFF
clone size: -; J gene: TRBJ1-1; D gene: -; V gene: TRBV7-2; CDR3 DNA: TGTGCCAGCAGCTTAGCGGTAGTGAACACTGAAGCTTTCTTT; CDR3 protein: CASSLAVVNTEAFF
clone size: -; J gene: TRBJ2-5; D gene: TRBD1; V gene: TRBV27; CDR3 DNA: TGTGCCAGCAGTTCACAGGGGCAAGAGACCCAGTACTTC; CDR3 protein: CASSSQGQETQYF
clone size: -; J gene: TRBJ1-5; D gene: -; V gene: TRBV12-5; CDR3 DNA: TGTGCTAGTGGTCAGATTAGCAATCAGCCCCAGCATTTT; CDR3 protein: CASGQISNQPQHF
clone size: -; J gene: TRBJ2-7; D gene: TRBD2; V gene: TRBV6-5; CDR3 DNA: TGTGCCAGCAGTTGGTTAGCGGGGGTACACGAGCAGTACTTC; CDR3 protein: CASSWLAGVHEQYF
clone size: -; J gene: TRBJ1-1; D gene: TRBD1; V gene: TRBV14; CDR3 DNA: TGTGCCAGCAGCCCATACGTATCACAGGGGGCGCCGACTGAAGCTTTCTTT; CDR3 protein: CASSPYVSQGAPTEAFF
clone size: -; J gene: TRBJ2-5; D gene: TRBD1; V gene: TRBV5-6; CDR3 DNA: TGTGCCAGCAGCACGGGACAGGACCTATACCAAGAGACCCAGTACTTC; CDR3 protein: CASSTGQDLYQETQYF